Sequencing of this TCR beta chain was carried out in a study of PD-1 blockade in classical Hodgkin lymphoma (dated by TCRdb to between 2020 and 2021). Study-level background: Nivolumab dosing was 3 mg/kg intravenously every 2 weeks, continuing until either disease progression or unacceptable toxicity. To define a peripheral blood immune signature of response to PD-1 blockade in classical Hodgkin lymphoma, the study combined TCR beta sequencing with CyTOF. Findings and caveats that apply to the study as a whole: A significant rise by C4D1 was seen in CD4+ but not CD8+ TCR diversity (p=0.0027 vs p=0.16), with the rise being most apparent in complete responders (p=0.02). The study was restricted to a single clinical trial cohort, and the causes of repertoire differences, possibly disease activity or prior therapy, were left undefined. Diversity was lower in patients who began nivolumab less than 1 year after ASCT, so these patients were left out of later analyses to avoid confounding by immune reconstitution. Baseline TCR diversity was reported as lower in newly diagnosed patients than in healthy donors, and lower still in relapsed/refractory patients. Among trial patients, those achieving complete response had baseline diversity similar to that of newly diagnosed patients, while diversity was significantly lower in partial responders and progressors.

Taken with the paper, the label for time point translates to: cycle 1 day 1 (C1D1), immediately before nivolumab initiation. Every trial patient had relapsed after autologous stem cell transplantation, and cohorts A, B and C differed in prior brentuximab vedotin exposure. The trial cohort was composed of about 54 patients with relapsed/refractory classical Hodgkin lymphoma, for whom complete response, partial response or progressive disease was recorded as best overall response. In the multi-cohort phase II CheckMate 205 trial, trial patients received single-agent nivolumab. Best overall response was determined by an independent review committee according to the 2007 International Working Group response criteria. PBMCs from the trial were collected at three points: immediately before nivolumab initiation (C1D1), and during therapy at cycle 2 day 1 and cycle 4 day 1. Peripheral blood was collected in 8 mL Vacutainer Cell Preparation Tubes, from which PBMCs were isolated by centrifugation and then cryopreserved.

Genomic DNA was isolated using the Qiagen DNeasy kit from unsorted PBMCs as well as from negatively selected CD4+ and CD8+ fractions. Amplification of TCR beta CDR3 regions was done by immunoSEQ multiplex PCR with primers that anneal to V and J segments. A synthetic immune receptor repertoire was used to minimize amplification bias, and any residual bias was removed computationally once sequencing was done. The original methods were these. Custom Python scripts were used to quantify repertoire diversity as the Shannon entropy index. The unsorted, CD4+ and CD8+ repertoires were each analyzed separately, with the exception of combined analyses, where CD4+ and CD8+ sequences were merged in silico. A clone was considered expanded if an increase in frequency of at least 2-fold after treatment relative to C1D1 was found, and a pseudocount of 0.5 was applied to clones undetected at baseline. Clones with 0 or 1 copy at C1D1 were defined as singleton clones, while clones with 2 or more copies were defined as non-singleton clones. Clones expanded in unsorted samples were annotated as CD4+, CD8+ or unknown by matching protein sequences in sorted samples from the same patient. Wilcoxon tests were applied to paired samples to test diversity changes from C1D1 to C4D1. TCRdb took over this immuneACCESS table, retaining in-frame rearrangements with V and J assigned. Such tables are incomplete; in checked studies, under half of the missing clones stem from an unresolved V gene, and the remainder is unexplained. V, J and clone size derive from that table, while D and trimming were established from the DNA sequence. This sample lists tens of thousands of clones; 85% to 95% were detected once. Approximately 8% of the sample is taken by the ten largest.

About this clone itself: The clone's antigen remains unknown. Base qualities are not at hand, and no much larger clone is one base apart.

The cysteine opens and the phenylalanine closes a CDR3 of 14 amino acids. The entry retains the CDR3 DNA only, 42 bases that are in frame from base 1. V is pruned by 4 bases and J by 4 bases, leaving 7 bases of the junction without a gene match. Via the germline V gene (reference sequence), CDR1 is GTSNPN and CDR2 SVGIG. Recombination connected TRBV30 to TRBJ2-1; 7 of the junction bases match TRBD1. The source of this sequence is a human donor with classical Hodgkin lymphoma. Sequenced here: peripheral blood mononuclear cells (PBMCs), sampled at baseline. At the DNA level, the sequence is TGTGCCTGGAATCGAGGGGGCTTGTACAATGAGCAGTTCTTC. Its product reads: CAWNRGGLYNEQFF.